This T cell receptor (beta chain) was identified during a study of blood T cell repertoires in COVID-19. Overall study context: PBMCs, B-cell-depleted T cells, or T cells provided the cDNA or gDNA that made up the material.

Clones were sequenced by immunoSEQ multiplex PCR, and TCRdb holds only the in-frame ones, with some missing. The data hold 85,000 to 130,000 clones, with 71% observed a single time. The V gene end was trimmed by 3 bases and the J gene end by 0 bases; junction bases not matched to a gene: 2. The CDR3 covers 14 residues. Germline V gene sequence: CDR1 SGHRS, CDR2 YFSETQ. Specimen: peripheral blood. The receptor was derived from a human donor with acute or convalescent COVID-19. The donor label of this sample is uncertain. V gene TRBV5-1 combines with J gene TRBJ1-1; 7 nucleotides match TRBD1. CDR3 sequence (DNA): TGCGCCAGCAGCTGGGACAGCATGAACACTGAAGCTTTCTTT. Amino acids: CASSWDSMNTEAFF.